This TCR beta chain came from a study of T cells in Graves' hyperthyroidism and ophthalmopathy. This clonotype was seen many times. The germline V gene has CDR1 MNHNS and CDR2 SASEGT. The CDR3 contains 16 residues. Losses at the gene ends were 6 bases for V and 4 bases for J; bases not matched to a gene: 12. The CDR3 regions of TCR beta were amplified from RNA transcripts. The HTBI primer set served for first-round RT-PCR of the TCR CDR3. Via MiXCR, TCRdb re-called the multiplex PCR reads, giving one row per CDR3 protein. This table has 600,000 or so distinct CDR3 sequences, 12% to 15% appearing once. The source material was blood. This clonotype was sampled from a woman in her late teens or twenties with Graves' ophthalmopathy. The V gene is TRBV6-1, the J gene TRBJ2-1; 7 nucleotides align to TRBD2. CDR3 coding DNA: TGTGCCAGCAGCCAATCGGGCGGGAGCGCATACAATGAGCAGTTCTTC. Translated, it gives CASSQSGGSAYNEQFF.